One T cell receptor (beta chain) is described in this entry. A junction end diverges from the germline sequence, so it may reflect a read error. This specimen belongs to a study of technical replicates of blood from several donors. The CDR3 has 16 amino acids. CDR1 SGHTA and CDR2 FQGNSA come from the germline V gene. Sequenced by immunoSEQ multiplex PCR; TCRdb stores in-frame clones only, minus some. Of tens of thousands of clones listed, 91% were seen once; the top ten hold 3% to 4%. This receptor was identified in a human donor in good health. Some clones in this sample may be carry-over from other donors' samples. V usage is TRBV7-2 and J usage is TRBJ1-6, with 7 bases identical to TRBD1. Material for sequencing was PBMCs. In DNA form, the CDR3 reads TGTGCCAGCAGCTCCCTCCCCGGGACAGTTAATTCACCCCTTCACTTT. Protein: CASSSLPGTVNSPLHF. Full variable domain (remainder filled in from reference TRBV7-2 and TRBJ1-6): GAGVSQSPSNKVTEKGKDVELRCDPISGHTALYWYRQSLGQGLEFLIYFQGNSAPDKSGLPSDRFSAERTGGSVSTLTIQRTQQEDSAVYLCASSSLPGTVNSPLHFGNGTRLTVT.